Listed below are T cell receptor beta chains from one sample, sequenced in a study of cytomegalovirus exposure and HLA in healthy donors. This table comes from immunoSEQ multiplex PCR, and its TCRdb copy is limited to in-frame clones, with some not included. Counted here are about 360,000 clones, approximately 90% occurring once; the ten biggest clones make up 0.83%. Input material: PBMCs. The receptors come from a woman aged 18 to 35 in good health and CMV-seronegative. Both conserved end residues are part of each CDR3. The D gene is left open where the match is weak. Some rows mark clone size as missing; the rest say once, few, many or name a class of expanded clone.

d_gene	v_gene	abundance	j_gene	CDR3aa	CDR3nt
.	TRBV18	.	TRBJ2-1	CASSSGLATYNEQFF	TGTGCCAGCTCAAGTGGGCTAGCTACCTACAATGAGCAGTTCTTC
.	TRBV28	few	TRBJ2-5	CASSPRETQYF	TGTGCCAGCAGTCCACGGGAGACCCAGTACTTC
.	TRBV10-3	.	TRBJ1-2	CAIPSGGPAGESNYGYTF	TGTGCCATCCCCTCTGGCGGTCCCGCAGGGGAATCTAACTATGGCTACACCTTC
TRBD2	TRBV11-3	.	TRBJ2-1	CASSHPTSGVNNEQFF	TGTGCCAGCAGCCACCCCACTAGCGGGGTTAACAATGAGCAGTTCTTC
.	TRBV11-1	.	TRBJ2-1	CASSAQSGLHNEQFF	TGTGCCAGCAGCGCCCAGTCAGGGCTACACAATGAGCAGTTCTTC
.	TRBV27	.	TRBJ1-2	CASSLQGNYGYTF	TGTGCCAGCAGTCTACAGGGAAACTATGGCTACACCTTC
.	TRBV6-5	.	TRBJ1-4	CASSPEIDTNEKLFF	TGTGCCAGCAGTCCTGAGATAGATACTAATGAAAAACTGTTTTTT
.	TRBV28	.	TRBJ2-7	CASSSARGLPYEQYF	TGTGCCAGCAGCTCGGCCCGGGGACTGCCTTACGAGCAGTACTTC
TRBD2	TRBV29-1	.	TRBJ2-3	CSVNMRGASTDTQYF	TGCAGCGTGAACATGCGGGGGGCTAGCACAGATACGCAGTATTTT
TRBD2	TRBV9	.	TRBJ2-2	CASSASGRETGELFF	TGTGCCAGCAGCGCTAGCGGGAGGGAGACCGGGGAGCTGTTTTTT
TRBD2	TRBV2	.	TRBJ2-3	CASSEMGGDTQYF	TGTGCCAGCAGTGAAATGGGAGGGGATACGCAGTATTTT
.	TRBV29-1	.	TRBJ2-7	CSVEDGRGPHSYEQYF	TGCAGCGTTGAAGATGGGCGGGGGCCCCACTCCTACGAGCAGTACTTC
TRBD2	TRBV29-1	.	TRBJ2-1	CSVEGAGGNEQFF	TGCAGCGTTGAAGGAGCGGGAGGGAATGAGCAGTTCTTC
.	TRBV10-1	few	TRBJ2-2	CASSEYRGTGELFF	TGCGCCAGCAGTGAGTACCGCGGGACCGGGGAGCTGTTTTTT
.	TRBV5-8	.	TRBJ2-7	CASSLVRAGGHEQYF	TGTGCCAGCAGCTTGGTTCGGGCAGGGGGGCACGAGCAGTACTTC
TRBD1	TRBV7-8	few	TRBJ2-7	CASSPDRSYEQYF	TGTGCCAGCAGCCCGGACAGGTCCTACGAGCAGTACTTC
TRBD1	TRBV4-1	once	TRBJ1-1	CASSQRTGFTEAFF	TGCGCCAGCAGCCAAAGGACAGGGTTCACTGAAGCTTTCTTT